This T cell receptor beta chain was documented in a study of blood T cell repertoires in COVID-19. At the level of the study: From the United States, Italy and Spain came samples of acute and convalescent COVID-19. T cells, B-cell-depleted T cells, or PBMCs provided the cDNA or gDNA that served as material.

Original processing notes: Reference gene primer amplification in the assay estimated nucleated cell counts. The method was immunoSEQ multiplex PCR; TCRdb's version includes in-frame clones alone and lacks a portion of them. V and J calls and clone size are those listed in that table; D and trimming were worked out from the DNA. The sample consists of 250,000 or so clones, approximately 85% of them appearing once. This clone was seen just once. In germline, CDR1 is KGHSH, CDR2 LQKENI. The CDR3 spans 15 residues. V lost 6 bases to trimming and J lost 2 bases; unmatched junction nucleotides: 4. This clonotype was sampled from a woman aged 30 to 39 with acute or convalescent COVID-19. The J gene is TRBJ2-1, the V gene TRBV18; 10 bases are a match to TRBD2. The sample consisted of peripheral blood. The CDR3 coding sequence is TGTGCCAGCTCGAGGACTAGCGGAACCTACAATGAGCAGTTCTTC. This sequence encodes CASSRTSGTYNEQFF.